The clone carrying this T cell receptor beta chain was picked up one time. Germline V CDR1 and CDR2: SGDLS, YYNGEE. Trimming took 2 bases from V and 1 from J; bases not matched to a gene: 3. The CDR3 extends over 15 amino acids. Authors' data handling: Nucleated cell number was recorded as an estimate derived from reference gene primer amplification. The repertoire was sequenced with immunoSEQ multiplex PCR; TCRdb's copy has only in-frame clones and lacks some. D and trimming were read from the DNA, whereas the V and J calls and clone size are those reported in that table. Among about 180,000 clones listed, more than 75% were seen once. This record belongs to a study of blood T cell repertoires in COVID-19. Study-wide background: Samples taken during acute and convalescent COVID-19 were collected in the United States, Italy and Spain. PBMCs, B-cell-depleted T cells, or T cells provided the cDNA or gDNA that made up the material.

Material: peripheral blood. The receptor comes from a man in his forties with active or convalescent COVID-19. The V gene is TRBV9, the J gene TRBJ2-1; 7 bases are a match to TRBD2. The CDR3 protein is CASSVREGSYNEQFF. DNA of the CDR3: TGTGCCAGCAGCGTCAGGGAGGGGTCCTACAATGAGCAGTTCTTC.